These 31 T cell receptor beta chains originate from one sample sequenced in a study of blood T cell repertoires in COVID-19. Method: immunoSEQ multiplex PCR; TCRdb's copy keeps in-frame clones and lacks some. The sample lists 250,000 to 350,000 clones; around 90% were seen once. The sequenced sample consisted of PBMCs or T cells enriched from blood (not recorded which). These receptors came from a woman aged 40 to 50 who had recovered from COVID-19.

The chain couples TRBV5-4 to TRBJ2-1; D remains ambiguous. The V gene lost 0 bases and the J gene lost 1 base, with 11 bases spanning the gap. The germline V gene has CDR1 SGHNT and CDR2 YYREEE (reference sequence). The CDR3 totals 16 residues. The CDR3 here is CASSLATRQSYNEQFF. CDR3 DNA: TGTGCCAGCAGCTTGGCGACTCGTCAATCCTACAATGAGCAGTTCTTC.

This chain joins TRBV7-2 and TRBJ2-1; no reliable D call. CDR3 size: 16 residues. Trimming left V 0 bases short and J 7 bases short, with 16 bases between. Germline V gene lookup returns CDR1 SGHTA and CDR2 FQGNSA. CDR3 sequence (DNA): TGTGCCAGCAGCTTAGCGTCGCGGCTAGAACAAAATGAGCAGTTCTTC. This translates into CASSLASRLEQNEQFF.

This rearrangement joins TRBV19 to TRBJ1-5; a possible D gene is TRBD1 (5 bases). The CDR3 is 14 amino acids. Trimming took 4 bases from V and 1 from J, leaving 8 bases between them. CDR1 is LNHDA, CDR2 SQIVND, per germline (reference sequence). The CDR3 DNA reads as TGTGCCAGTAGTACGAGACAGAGCAATCAGCCCCAGCATTTT. Amino acid sequence: CASSTRQSNQPQHF.

This rearrangement joins TRBV18 to TRBJ1-2; D perhaps matches TRBD1 (5 bases). Germline assignment: CDR1 KGHSH and CDR2 LQKENI. The V end was cut by 3 bases, the J end by 8 bases, with 16 bases between. The CDR3 runs 14 residues. CDR3 coding DNA: TGTGCCAGCTCACCCTTGGACATGGGTATAGGCTACACCTTC. As protein: CASSPLDMGIGYTF.

This clone was detected once. The chain is built from TRBV3-1 (or the pseudogene TRBV3-2) and TRBJ2-1, with TRBD2 matching over 10 bases. The V and J ends lost 3 bases and 12 bases, in that order; junction bases with no gene match: 5. The CDR3 is 13 residues long. Germline lookup yields CDR1 LGHDT and CDR2 YNNKEL (reference sequence). CDR3 sequence reads: CASSHLAGEAQFF. CDR3 in DNA: TGTGCCAGCAGCCACCTAGCGGGAGAGGCGCAGTTCTTC.

V gene TRBV5-1 combines with J gene TRBJ2-2; 7 bases agree with TRBD1. The V gene end was trimmed by 4 bases and the J gene end by 1 base; junction bases not matched to a gene: 10. Germline V gene data show CDR1 as SGHRS and CDR2 as YFSETQ. The CDR3 runs 17 residues. The CDR3: CASSISTTGMNTGELFF. The DNA for the CDR3 is TGCGCCAGCAGCATATCCACGACAGGGATGAACACCGGGGAGCTGTTTTTT.

V and J are TRBV6-5 and TRBJ2-7, with 7 bases lining up with TRBD1. Trimming took 4 bases from V and 11 from J; bases not matched to a gene: 8. The CDR3 loop spans 12 amino acids. CDR1 is MNHEY, CDR2 SVGAGI, per germline. DNA for the CDR3: TGTGCCAGCAGTTTCGACAGGGCGAGGGAGTACTTC. Its translation is CASSFDRAREYF.

The chain joins TRBV7-6 to TRBJ1-6; D not certain. Trimming took off 1 base at V and 14 bases at J, with 12 bases between the two ends. The CDR3 has 13 residues. The germline V gene has CDR1 SGHVS and CDR2 FNYEAQ. This CDR3 reads CASSLGGAESLHF. CDR3 nucleotide sequence: TGTGCCAGCAGCTTAGGTGGAGCAGAGTCCCTCCACTTT.

The chain links TRBV27 to TRBJ2-3, with 7 bases fitting TRBD1. CDR3 length: 15 residues. V was pared by 5 bases and J by 5 bases, with 10 bases of the junction left unmatched. Germline CDR1 and CDR2: MNHEY and SMNVEV (reference sequence). In nucleotides, the CDR3 is TGTGCCAGCAGTCAAGACAGGGTCTTAAAAGATACGCAGTATTTT. It specifies CASSQDRVLKDTQYF.

V is TRBV7-2 and J is TRBJ2-7; TRBD1 aligns across 8 bases. V lost 6 bases to trimming and J lost 6 bases; unmatched junction nucleotides: 7. The CDR3 is 13 residues long. The germline V gene encodes CDR1 SGHTA and CDR2 FQGNSA. Written as DNA, the CDR3 is TGTGCCAGCAGTTCTTTCGACAGGGGCGAGCAGTACTTC. Residues: CASSSFDRGEQYF.

The rearrangement uses TRBV7-3 and TRBJ2-5; TRBD1 aligns across 7 bases. Germline V CDR1 and CDR2: SGHTA, FQGTGA. Trimming removed 6 bases from V and 1 base from J; junction bases left unmatched: 5. The CDR3 runs to 14 residues. The CDR3 DNA reads as TGTGCCAGCAGGTCTGGGACAGCCCAAGAGACCCAGTACTTC. Its translation: CASRSGTAQETQYF.

The rearrangement uses TRBV14 and TRBJ2-1; 10 positions match TRBD2. Germline V gene lookup returns CDR1 SGHDN and CDR2 FVKESK. Trimming took 1 base from V and 10 from J; bases not matched to a gene: 7. This CDR3 contains 15 residues. This chain's CDR3 is CASSQASGRAGEQFF. For the CDR3, the DNA is TGTGCCAGCAGCCAAGCAAGCGGGAGGGCCGGGGAGCAGTTCTTC.

A few counts support this clone. The J gene is TRBJ2-1, the V gene TRBV7-9; TRBD2 matches at 8 bases. The CDR3 is made up of 16 amino acids. V shed 2 bases and J 2 bases; nucleotides not matched to a gene: 5. Germline assignment: CDR1 SEHNR and CDR2 FQNEAQ (reference sequence). CDR3 region: CASSLRSGSPYNEQFF. As DNA, the CDR3 is TGTGCCAGCAGCTTACGAAGCGGGAGTCCCTACAATGAGCAGTTCTTC.

The chain joins TRBV7-2 to TRBJ1-1, with D unclear. V dropped 7 bases and J dropped 6 bases, with 18 bases sitting between them. Germline-derived CDR1 and CDR2 are SGHTA and FQGNSA. This CDR3 region has 14 residues. The CDR3 protein is CASTSSSGVAEAFF. The CDR3 DNA reads as TGTGCCAGCACCTCCTCTTCGGGTGTTGCTGAAGCTTTCTTT.

CDR3 nucleotides: TGTGCCAGCAGTGAAGCGGACAGGGTGGATACGCAGTATTTT. As protein: CASSEADRVDTQYF. The chain combines TRBV2 with TRBJ2-3; 8 bases map to TRBD1. Germline CDR1 and CDR2: SNHLY and FYNNEI. There are 14 residues in the CDR3. The trim removed 0 bases at V and 6 bases at J, leaving 2 bases unmatched. The variable domain in full, completed from reference TRBV2 and TRBJ2-3, reads EPEVTQTPSHQVTQMGQEVILRCVPISNHLYFYWYRQILGQKVEFLVSFYNNEISEKSEIFDDQFSVERPDGSNFTLKIRSTKLEDSAMYFCASSEADRVDTQYFGPGTRLTVL.

The chain joins TRBV5-1 to TRBJ1-4, with 8 bases lining up with TRBD1. V shed 4 bases and J 6 bases; nucleotides not matched to a gene: 5. Germline CDR1 SGHRS, CDR2 YFSETQ. This CDR3 has 14 residues. The CDR3 sequence is CASSVEGQDEKLFF. CDR3 in DNA: TGCGCCAGCAGCGTAGAGGGACAGGATGAAAAACTGTTTTTT.

The chain employs TRBV7-2 and TRBJ1-6, with D unclear. V dropped 4 bases and J dropped 7 bases, with 8 bases sitting between them. The germline V gene encodes CDR1 SGHTA and CDR2 FQGNSA. The CDR3 covers 13 residues. The CDR3 sequence: CASSSYINSPLHF. The CDR3 coding sequence is TGTGCCAGCAGCTCGTATATAAATTCACCCCTCCACTTT.

The V call is TRBV19, the J call TRBJ2-1; no clear D. Germline CDR1 LNHDA, CDR2 SQIVND (reference sequence). This CDR3 is 14 amino acids long. Trimming shortened V by 1 base and J by 4 bases, and 8 bases separated the two germline ends. The chain's CDR3 is CASSIGDLYNEQFF. The CDR3 DNA is TGTGCCAGTAGTATAGGTGACTTATACAATGAGCAGTTCTTC.

The gene calls are TRBV4-3 and TRBJ2-3; 8 bases match TRBD1. CDR1 and CDR2 (germline): LGHNA, YSLEER. V was clipped by 3 bases and J by 4 bases; unmatched bases: 9. The CDR3 has 16 residues. The CDR3 nucleotides are TGCGCCAGCAGCCAGGACACGACAGGGGTAGCAGATACGCAGTATTTT. It specifies CASSQDTTGVADTQYF.

The chain has TRBV7-2 and TRBJ2-5; TRBD2 aligns across 7 bases. The V and J ends lost 5 bases and 0 bases, in that order; junction bases with no gene match: 6. CDR3 size: 15 residues. Germline CDR1 SGHTA, CDR2 FQGNSA. CDR3 protein: CASSPSRGNQETQYF. The CDR3, as DNA: TGTGCCAGCAGCCCCTCGCGGGGGAACCAAGAGACCCAGTACTTC.

The chain uses TRBV2 and TRBJ2-6, with D perhaps TRBD1 (5 bases). Trimming stripped 4 bases from V and 4 bases from J, with 23 bases between. The CDR3 contains 19 residues. Germline V CDR1 and CDR2: SNHLY, FYNNEI. The CDR3 coding sequence is TGTGCCAGCAGTGCTAGACGACAGTCCTCAATCGGGGGGGCCAACGTCCTGACTTTC. It is translated as CASSARRQSSIGGANVLTF.

This chain links TRBV5-1 with TRBJ2-7; D remains unclear. The germline V and J ends were trimmed by 1 base and 0 bases, with 11 bases remaining between them. Germline V gene data show CDR1 as SGHRS and CDR2 as YFSETQ. The CDR3 length is 15 residues. The CDR3 loop reads CASSLNWSSSYEQYF. CDR3 nucleotides: TGCGCCAGCAGCTTGAATTGGTCGAGCTCCTACGAGCAGTACTTC.

The rearrangement links TRBV7-2 to TRBJ2-5, with D possibly TRBD2 on 6 matching bases. Germline values: CDR1 SGHTA, CDR2 FQGNSA. Trimming removed 5 bases at V and 9 bases at J, with 19 bases between. The CDR3 totals 14 residues. CDR3 nucleotides: TGTGCCAGCAGCCCTCGGAGGGCTCTCATGGCCCAGTACTTC. Translation gives CASSPRRALMAQYF.

A word on this clone: Different DNA sequences within this sample yield the same CDR3. The V gene is TRBV5-4, the J gene TRBJ2-5, with 10 bases matching TRBD1. Germline V gene sequence: CDR1 SGHNT, CDR2 YYREEE (reference sequence). The CDR3 runs to 14 residues. Trimming took 4 bases from V and 5 from J; bases not matched to a gene: 5. CDR3 DNA sequence: TGTGCCAGCAGCGCCCCGGGACAGGGGGAGACCCAGTACTTC. Encoded protein: CASSAPGQGETQYF.

The chain uses TRBV10-3 and TRBJ2-7; no reliable D call. V was shortened by 3 bases and J by 0 bases, with 6 bases between the two germline ends. The V gene's germline CDR1 is ENHRY and CDR2 SYGVKD. There are 13 residues in the CDR3. The CDR3 spells CAISETVSYEQYF. The CDR3 bases are TGTGCCATCAGTGAAACAGTCTCCTACGAGCAGTACTTC.

The V and J genes are TRBV18 and TRBJ1-1; 8 nucleotides line up with TRBD1. CDR3 size: 14 residues. Germline V lookup: CDR1 KGHSH, CDR2 LQKENI. V was clipped by 4 bases and J by 2 bases; unmatched bases: 3. CDR3 sequence (DNA): TGTGCCAGCTCACAGGGACAGGCAAACACTGAAGCTTTCTTT. Translating it yields CASSQGQANTEAFF.

This chain connects TRBV28 to TRBJ2-7, with 8 bases fitting TRBD1. The germline gives CDR1 MDHEN, CDR2 SYDVKM. With V trimmed by 3 bases and J by 6 bases, 10 bases remained unmatched. The CDR3 loop spans 15 amino acids. The CDR3 DNA follows: TGTGCCAGCAGTTTGGGGGGACAGGCAATTGGCGAGCAGTACTTC. As protein: CASSLGGQAIGEQYF. The complete variable domain, with remaining parts taken from reference TRBV28 and TRBJ2-7, reads DVKVTQSSRYLVKRTGEKVFLECVQDMDHENMFWYRQDPGLGLRLIYFSYDVKMKEKGDIPEGYSVSREKKERFSLILESASTNQTSMYLCASSLGGQAIGEQYFGPGTRLTVT.

J is TRBJ2-3 and V is TRBV6-5, with D tentatively TRBD2 (6 bases). V lost 1 base to trimming and J lost 2 bases, with 13 bases between them. Germline V gene lookup returns CDR1 MNHEY and CDR2 SVGAGI. This CDR3 is built from 16 residues. Here the CDR3 reads CASSYFGTVDTDTQYF. The CDR3 nucleotides read TGTGCCAGCAGTTACTTTGGGACTGTGGACACAGATACGCAGTATTTT.

The rearrangement joins TRBV2 to TRBJ1-2; TRBD1 matches at 10 bases. The CDR3 has 13 residues. Germline assignment: CDR1 SNHLY and CDR2 FYNNEI. V lost 6 bases, J lost 6 bases, and 4 bases stayed unmatched. The CDR3 nucleotides read TGTGCCAGCAGGATGGACAGGGGGAATGGCTACACCTTC. This gives the protein CASRMDRGNGYTF.

The V gene is TRBV14, the J gene TRBJ2-1; 9 nucleotides agree with TRBD2. Trimming removed 3 bases from V and 8 bases from J; junction bases left unmatched: 5. Germline V gives CDR1 SGHDN, CDR2 FVKESK. The CDR3 has 14 amino acids. Here the CDR3 DNA reads TGTGCCAGCAGCCAGGGCGGGAGGGGCGATGAGCAGTTCTTC. It encodes CASSQGGRGDEQFF.

The chain links TRBV7-3 to TRBJ2-3; possible D gene TRBD2, 5 bases. Looked up from germline, CDR1 is SGHTA and CDR2 is FQGTGA. Trimming removed 1 base at V and 0 bases at J, with 11 bases between. The CDR3 is 16 amino acids. CDR3 sequence (DNA): TGTGCCAGCAGCTTAAGTAGCGTCTCTAGCACAGATACGCAGTATTTT. As protein: CASSLSSVSSTDTQYF.